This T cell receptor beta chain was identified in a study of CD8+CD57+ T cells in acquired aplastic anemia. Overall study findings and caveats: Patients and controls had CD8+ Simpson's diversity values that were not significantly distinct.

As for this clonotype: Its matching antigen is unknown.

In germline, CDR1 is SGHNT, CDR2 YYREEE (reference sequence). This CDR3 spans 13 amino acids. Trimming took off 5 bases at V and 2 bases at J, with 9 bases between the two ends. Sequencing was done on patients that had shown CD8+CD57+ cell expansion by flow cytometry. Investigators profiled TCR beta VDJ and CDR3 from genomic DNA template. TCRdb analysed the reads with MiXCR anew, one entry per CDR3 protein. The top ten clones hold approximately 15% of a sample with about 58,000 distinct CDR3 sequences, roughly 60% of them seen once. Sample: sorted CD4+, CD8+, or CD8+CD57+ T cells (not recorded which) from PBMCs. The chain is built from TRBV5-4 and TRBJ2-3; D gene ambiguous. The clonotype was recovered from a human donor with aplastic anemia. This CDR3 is CASRADFTDTQYF. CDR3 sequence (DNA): TGTGCCAGCAGAGCCGACTTCACAGATACGCAGTATTTT.